The next 27 T cell receptor beta chains were all read from a single sample in a study of T-cell memory formation after mild COVID-19 (dated by TCRdb to the early 2020s). The protocol used for the library was 5' RACE. The data were produced on an Illumina NovaSeq 6000. TCRdb cleaned the public reads at Q25 with fastp, built clones with MiXCR and kept in-frame beta chains. Every CDR3 protein is listed once, alongside the most common genes and DNA of its rows. This sample comprises some 180,000 distinct CDR3 sequences, roughly 20% of them detected only once. 3.9% of the sample is in the top ten clones. Material for sequencing was PBMCs or a T cell subset sorted from them (not recorded which). Every receptor here comes from a man between 18 and 29 years old who had mild COVID-19 (a few samples of this study predate the infection). The sample titles of this study are shuffled in the database, so cell type and time point are left out; the donor was told from shared clones.

This sequence joins TRBV20-1 and TRBJ2-5, with a weak D call TRBD1 (5 bases). The CDR3 has 15 amino acids. Trimming left V 3 bases short and J 4 bases short, with 18 bases between. Germline V gene lookup returns CDR1 DFQATT and CDR2 SNEGSKA (reference sequence). The CDR3 loop reads CSARSRENVIETQYF. CDR3 sequence (DNA): TGCAGTGCTAGGTCCAGGGAAAATGTAATAGAGACCCAGTACTTC.

This clonotype was seen only a few times. This sequence joins TRBV7-2 and TRBJ1-1; D uncertain. The germline gives CDR1 SGHTA, CDR2 FQGNSA. The V end was cut by 4 bases, the J end by 6 bases, with 12 bases between. The CDR3 runs to 13 residues. The CDR3 reads CASSSYLGPEAFF. CDR3 nucleotides: TGTGCCAGCAGCTCGTATCTTGGGCCTGAAGCTTTCTTT.

This clonotype was counted at least ten times. This sequence joins TRBV7-2 and TRBJ1-6; D is unresolved. With 4 bases removed from V and 8 bases from J, the gap between germline ends came to 12 bases. There are 14 residues in the CDR3. Germline V gives CDR1 SGHTA, CDR2 FQGNSA. In nucleotides, the CDR3 is TGTGCCAGCAGCTCCCAGGCCGGGGATTCACCCCTCCACTTT. Protein: CASSSQAGDSPLHF.

The CDR3 here is CASSVGLAGGKGVTQYF. The CDR3 bases are TGTGCCAGCAGCGTAGGACTAGCGGGGGGGAAAGGGGTTACGCAGTATTTT. The V and J genes are TRBV9 and TRBJ2-3, with 14 bases identical to TRBD2. Germline lookup yields CDR1 SGDLS and CDR2 YYNGEE. Germline trimming cut 0 bases from V and 8 bases from J; bases unmatched to any gene: 8. This CDR3 spans 17 amino acids.

This chain links TRBV12-3 or TRBV12-4 with TRBJ2-5, with 9 nucleotides matching TRBD1. The CDR3 runs 14 residues. V lost 5 bases to trimming and J lost 5 bases; unmatched junction nucleotides: 6. CDR3 sequence: CASSGQGRWETQYF. CDR3 coding DNA: TGTGCCAGCAGTGGACAGGGGCGTTGGGAGACCCAGTACTTC.

This clonotype occurred many times. The chain couples TRBV7-2 to TRBJ2-1; 9 nucleotides line up with TRBD1. J lost 12 bases, V lost 5 bases, and 5 bases had no gene match. CDR1 and CDR2 (germline): SGHTA, FQGNSA. CDR3 length: 12 amino acids. The CDR3 coding sequence is TGTGCCAGCAGCGAAACAGGGGGCCCGCAGTTCTTC. It translates to CASSETGGPQFF.

This chain links TRBV18 with TRBJ1-3; 8 bases map to TRBD1. V dropped 4 bases and J dropped 2; count of bases not matched to a gene: 7. The V gene's germline CDR1 is KGHSH and CDR2 LQKENI. This CDR3 is built from 16 residues. In DNA form, the CDR3 reads TGTGCCAGCTCACGAGGACAGGGAGGACCTGGAAACACCATATATTTT. Its translation is CASSRGQGGPGNTIYF.

This clonotype occurred many times. J is TRBJ2-5 and V is TRBV4-2, with D hard to call. The CDR3 totals 13 residues. In germline, CDR1 is LGHNA, CDR2 YNFKEQ. Trimming pared 3 bases from V and 5 bases from J, leaving 10 bases between. CDR3 protein: CASSQSVAETQYF. The CDR3 DNA is TGTGCCAGCAGCCAGAGTGTTGCGGAGACCCAGTACTTC.

This rearrangement joins TRBV20-1 to TRBJ2-1, with TRBD2 identical over 8 bases. This CDR3 is built from 14 residues. The V gene end was trimmed by 3 bases and the J gene end by 4 bases; junction bases not matched to a gene: 5. Per the germline V gene, CDR1 is DFQATT and CDR2 is SNEGSKA (reference sequence). Here the CDR3 reads CSASALAGYNEQFF. The CDR3 nucleotides are TGCAGTGCTAGTGCTCTAGCGGGTTACAATGAGCAGTTCTTC.

This clonotype came up a few times. The rearrangement uses TRBV11-2 and TRBJ2-1; weak D call: TRBD2 (6 bases). The CDR3 sequence is 16 residues long. V gave up 3 bases and J gave up 0 bases, with 12 bases separating them. The germline V gene encodes CDR1 SGHAT and CDR2 FQNNGV. CDR3 in DNA: TGTGCCAGCAGCTTCGCGCGCGGGGACTCCTACAATGAGCAGTTCTTC. The encoded protein is CASSFARGDSYNEQFF.

This clonotype came up a few times. The chain carries TRBV7-9 and TRBJ2-3; D perhaps matches TRBD2 (5 bases). This CDR3 region has 14 residues. Between the trimmed V and J ends, which lost 5 bases and 2 bases, there was a span of 11 bases. Germline V lookup: CDR1 SEHNR, CDR2 FQNEAQ (reference sequence). The CDR3 loop reads CASSERRLTDTQYF. The CDR3 coding sequence is TGTGCCAGCAGCGAGCGGCGACTCACAGATACGCAGTATTTT.

The CDR3, as DNA: TGTGCCAGCAGCTCTACACTGAACACTGAAGCTTTCTTT. Amino acids: CASSSTLNTEAFF. V and J are TRBV9 and TRBJ1-1; unclear D gene. Per germline, CDR1 SGDLS and CDR2 YYNGEE. Trimming pared 4 bases from V and 0 bases from J, leaving 7 bases between. CDR3 size: 13 residues. Full variable domain (outside the CDR3, taken from reference TRBV9 and TRBJ1-1): DSGVTQTPKHLITATGQRVTLRCSPRSGDLSVYWYQQSLDQGLQFLIQYYNGEERAKGNILERFSAQQFPDLHSELNLSSLELGDSALYFCASSSTLNTEAFFGQGTRLTVV.

The chain has TRBV9 and TRBJ2-3, with a tentative D call TRBD2 (5 bases). Trimming shortened V by 2 bases and J by 4 bases, and 14 bases separated the two germline ends. Germline CDR1 reads SGDLS; CDR2 reads YYNGEE. The CDR3 runs 15 residues. The CDR3 bases are TGTGCCAGCAGCGTGAGCGGCTCTAGGGCAGATACGCAGTATTTT. Encoded protein: CASSVSGSRADTQYF.

CDR3 amino acids: CASSQTGLGIGEQFF. In DNA form, the CDR3 reads TGCGCCAGCAGCCAGACGGGACTAGGGATCGGTGAGCAGTTCTTC. The J gene is TRBJ2-1, the V gene TRBV4-1; 8 nucleotides match TRBD2. This CDR3 has 15 amino acids. The J segment lost 9 bases and the V segment lost 3 bases, leaving 10 bases of the junction unmatched. The germline V gene has CDR1 MGHRA and CDR2 YSYEKL.

The chain joins TRBV7-3 to TRBJ2-3; D possibly corresponds to TRBD2 (6 bases). Germline loops: CDR1 SGHTA, CDR2 FQGTGA. The CDR3 runs 17 residues. The V and J ends lost 5 bases and 1 base respectively, with 19 bases between them. Written as DNA, the CDR3 is TGTGCCAGCAGCCCTTGGGGTTCCGGGGAGGGCACAGATACGCAGTATTTT. Amino acids: CASSPWGSGEGTDTQYF. Combining the CDR3 with reference TRBV7-3 and TRBJ2-3 gives the whole variable domain GAGVSQTPSNKVTEKGKYVELRCDPISGHTALYWYRQSLGQGPEFLIYFQGTGAADDSGLPNDRFFAVRPEGSVSTLKIQRTERGDSAVYLCASSPWGSGEGTDTQYFGPGTRLTVL.

The rearrangement links TRBV4-1 to TRBJ1-5; 10 nucleotides align to TRBD1. From germline, CDR1 is MGHRA and CDR2 YSYEKL. The CDR3 runs to 20 residues. With V trimmed by 3 bases and J by 0 bases, 14 bases remained unmatched. This CDR3 is CASSQIWGQGSPYSNQPQHF. For the CDR3, the DNA is TGCGCCAGCAGCCAGATTTGGGGACAGGGGTCTCCTTATAGCAATCAGCCCCAGCATTTT.

The sample holds a few counts of this clonotype. The chain uses TRBV6-5 and TRBJ2-5; tentatively, D is TRBD1 or TRBD2 (5 bases each). This CDR3 region has 14 residues. Germline CDR1 and CDR2: MNHEY and SVGAGI. Trimming pared 5 bases from V and 0 bases from J, leaving 10 bases between. The CDR3 protein is CASSMGDHQETQYF. The DNA for the CDR3 is TGTGCCAGCAGTATGGGGGATCACCAAGAGACCCAGTACTTC.

This clonotype was detected only a few times. The V gene is TRBV6-5, the J gene TRBJ2-3, with no clear D. This CDR3 comprises 16 residues. CDR1 and CDR2 from the germline V gene are MNHEY and SVGAGI. Trimming pared 2 bases from V and 0 bases from J, leaving 12 bases between. The CDR3 protein is CASSYALRPSTDTQYF. The CDR3 coding sequence is TGTGCCAGCAGTTACGCCTTGCGGCCTAGCACAGATACGCAGTATTTT.

The J gene is TRBJ2-3, the V gene TRBV7-2; 10 nucleotides align to TRBD1. The CDR3 is 15 residues long. J lost 8 bases, V lost 5 bases, and 10 bases had no gene match. CDR1 and CDR2 from the germline V gene are SGHTA and FQGNSA. The CDR3 nucleotides are TGTGCCAGCAGCCATCGGACAGGGGGGATTGGTACGCAGTATTTT. Its translation: CASSHRTGGIGTQYF. The full variable domain, its missing parts supplied by reference TRBV7-2 and TRBJ2-3, is GAGVSQSPSNKVTEKGKDVELRCDPISGHTALYWYRQSLGQGLEFLIYFQGNSAPDKSGLPSDRFSAERTGGSVSTLTIQRTQQEDSAVYLCASSHRTGGIGTQYFGPGTRLTVL.

V and J are TRBV6-6 and TRBJ1-5, with 8 bases matching TRBD1. Germline V gene data show CDR1 as MNHNY and CDR2 as SVGAGI (reference sequence). The CDR3 is made up of 15 amino acids. The V gene end was trimmed by 0 bases and the J gene end by 2 bases; junction bases not matched to a gene: 0. The CDR3 region has the DNA TGTGCCAGCAGTTACTCGGACAGGGGCAATCAGCCCCAGCATTTT. Amino acid sequence: CASSYSDRGNQPQHF.

This clonotype was found a few times. This chain uses TRBV10-2 with TRBJ2-1; TRBD1 is a possible D gene (6 bases). Trimming cost V 5 bases and J 1 base, with 15 bases left between them. Germline V CDR1 and CDR2: WSHSY, SAAADI. The CDR3 runs 16 residues. This CDR3 reads CASSQYWTVSYNEQFF. In DNA form, the CDR3 reads TGCGCCAGCAGTCAGTATTGGACAGTTTCCTACAATGAGCAGTTCTTC.

In its sample, this clonotype was seen a few times. The V gene is TRBV7-8, the J gene TRBJ1-1; TRBD1 is a possible D gene (5 bases). Trimming pared 7 bases from V and 1 base from J, leaving 13 bases between. Per the germline V gene, CDR1 is SGHVS and CDR2 is FQNEAQ. The CDR3 loop spans 14 amino acids. CDR3 in amino acids: CASTQRRENTEAFF. The CDR3 DNA is TGTGCCAGCACCCAACGCAGGGAGAACACTGAAGCTTTCTTT.

This clonotype was observed at least ten times. V is TRBV28 and J is TRBJ2-7, with 10 bases identical to TRBD1. The V gene end was trimmed by 5 bases and the J gene end by 2 bases; junction bases not matched to a gene: 9. Germline V CDR1 and CDR2: MDHEN, SYDVKM. The CDR3 covers 16 residues. CDR3 loop: CASSGGRGTGAYEQYV. The CDR3, as DNA: TGTGCCAGCAGTGGCGGTCGGGGGACAGGGGCCTACGAGCAGTACGTC.

The J gene is TRBJ1-2, the V gene TRBV7-2, with 7 bases that match TRBD1. After removal of 5 bases from V and 6 bases from J, the junction contained 6 bases not matched to a gene. Germline V gene lookup returns CDR1 SGHTA and CDR2 FQGNSA. CDR3 length: 13 residues. The CDR3 region is CASSPGTANGYTF. CDR3 sequence (DNA): TGTGCCAGCAGCCCGGGGACAGCTAATGGCTACACCTTC. Combining the CDR3 with reference TRBV7-2 and TRBJ1-2 gives the whole variable domain GAGVSQSPSNKVTEKGKDVELRCDPISGHTALYWYRQSLGQGLEFLIYFQGNSAPDKSGLPSDRFSAERTGGSVSTLTIQRTQQEDSAVYLCASSPGTANGYTFGSGTRLTVV.

V and J are TRBV7-8 and TRBJ1-1, with a possible D match to TRBD1 (5 bases). This CDR3 is 12 amino acids long. V lost 4 bases and J 6 bases, leaving 9 bases between the germline ends. Germline V lookup: CDR1 SGHVS, CDR2 FQNEAQ. CDR3 nucleotide sequence: TGTGCCAGCAGCTCTGCAGGGCCTGAAGCTTTCTTT. Translated, it gives CASSSAGPEAFF.

This clonotype was recorded once. V is TRBV5-1 and J is TRBJ1-3; no reliable D call. Trimming shortened V by 0 bases and J by 0 bases, and 10 bases separated the two germline ends. Looked up from germline, CDR1 is SGHRS and CDR2 is YFSETQ. This CDR3 region has 16 residues. CDR3 sequence reads: CASSLADHSSGNTIYF. Written as DNA, the CDR3 is TGCGCCAGCAGCTTGGCGGACCATAGCTCTGGAAACACCATATATTTT.

The chain links TRBV20-1 to TRBJ1-2; a weak D match, TRBD1 (5 bases). The V end lost 5 bases, the J end lost 0 bases, and 7 bases lay between the germline ends. The CDR3 runs 12 residues. Germline CDR1 DFQATT, CDR2 SNEGSKA (reference sequence). DNA for the CDR3: TGCAGTGCTCCGGGGGCTAACTATGGCTACACCTTC. It is translated as CSAPGANYGYTF.